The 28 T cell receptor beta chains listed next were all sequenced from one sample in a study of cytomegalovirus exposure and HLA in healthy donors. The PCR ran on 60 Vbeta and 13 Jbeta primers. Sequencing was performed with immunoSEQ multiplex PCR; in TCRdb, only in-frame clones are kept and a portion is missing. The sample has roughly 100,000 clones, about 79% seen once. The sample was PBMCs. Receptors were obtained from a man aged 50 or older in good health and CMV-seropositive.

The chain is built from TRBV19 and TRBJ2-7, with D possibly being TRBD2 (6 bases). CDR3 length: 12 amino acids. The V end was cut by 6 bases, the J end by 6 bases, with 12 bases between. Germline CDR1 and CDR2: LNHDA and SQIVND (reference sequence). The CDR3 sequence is CASSQRGGEQYF. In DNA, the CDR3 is TGTGCCAGTAGCCAGAGGGGAGGCGAGCAGTACTTC. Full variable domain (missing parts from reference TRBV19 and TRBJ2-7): DGGITQSPKYLFRKEGQNVTLSCEQNLNHDAMYWYRQDPGQGLRLIYYSQIVNDFQKGDIAEGYSVSREKKESFPLTVTSAQKNPTAFYLCASSQRGGEQYFGPGTRLTVT.

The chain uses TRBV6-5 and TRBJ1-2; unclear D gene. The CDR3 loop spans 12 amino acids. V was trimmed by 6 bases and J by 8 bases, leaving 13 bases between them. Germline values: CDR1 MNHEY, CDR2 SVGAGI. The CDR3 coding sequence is TGTGCCAGCAGCCCTTCCCGGGGAGGCTACACCTTC. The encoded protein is CASSPSRGGYTF.

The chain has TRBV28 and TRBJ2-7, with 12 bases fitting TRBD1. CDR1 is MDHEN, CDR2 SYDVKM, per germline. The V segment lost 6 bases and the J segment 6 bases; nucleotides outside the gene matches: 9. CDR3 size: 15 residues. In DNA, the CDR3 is TGTGCCAGCAGCGAATTGGGACAGGGGGCGCGCGAGCAGTACTTC. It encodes CASSELGQGAREQYF.

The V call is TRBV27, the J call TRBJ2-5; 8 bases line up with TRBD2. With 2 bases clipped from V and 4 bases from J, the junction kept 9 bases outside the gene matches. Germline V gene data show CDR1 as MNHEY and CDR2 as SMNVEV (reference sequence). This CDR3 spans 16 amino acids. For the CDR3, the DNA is TGTGCCAGCAGTTTAGAGGCAGCGGGAGCGGGAGAGACCCAGTACTTC. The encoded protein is CASSLEAAGAGETQYF.

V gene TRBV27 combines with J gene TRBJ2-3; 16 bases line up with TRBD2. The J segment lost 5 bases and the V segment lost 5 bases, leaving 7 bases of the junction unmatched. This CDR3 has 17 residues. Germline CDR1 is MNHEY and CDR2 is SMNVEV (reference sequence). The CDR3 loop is CASSPGTSGRAGDTQYF. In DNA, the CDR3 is TGTGCCAGCAGTCCGGGGACTAGCGGGAGGGCCGGAGATACGCAGTATTTT.

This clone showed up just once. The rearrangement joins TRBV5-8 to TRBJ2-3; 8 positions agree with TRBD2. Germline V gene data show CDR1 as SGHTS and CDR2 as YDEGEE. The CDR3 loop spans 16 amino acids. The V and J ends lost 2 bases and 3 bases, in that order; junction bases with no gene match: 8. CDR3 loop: CASSFEREKPTDTQYF. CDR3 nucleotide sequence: TGTGCCAGCAGCTTTGAGCGGGAGAAGCCGACAGATACGCAGTATTTT.

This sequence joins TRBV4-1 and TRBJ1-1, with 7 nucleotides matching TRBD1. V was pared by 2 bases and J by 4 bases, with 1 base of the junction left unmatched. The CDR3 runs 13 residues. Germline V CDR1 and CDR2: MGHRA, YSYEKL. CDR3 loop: CASSQPGGTEAFF. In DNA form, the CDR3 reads TGCGCCAGCAGCCAACCAGGGGGCACTGAAGCTTTCTTT.

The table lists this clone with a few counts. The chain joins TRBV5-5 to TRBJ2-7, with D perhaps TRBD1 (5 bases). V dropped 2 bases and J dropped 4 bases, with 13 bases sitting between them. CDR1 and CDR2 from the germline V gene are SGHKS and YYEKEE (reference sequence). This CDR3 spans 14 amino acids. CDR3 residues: CASSFRDRVYEQYF. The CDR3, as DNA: TGTGCCAGCAGCTTCCGCGACAGAGTTTACGAGCAGTACTTC.

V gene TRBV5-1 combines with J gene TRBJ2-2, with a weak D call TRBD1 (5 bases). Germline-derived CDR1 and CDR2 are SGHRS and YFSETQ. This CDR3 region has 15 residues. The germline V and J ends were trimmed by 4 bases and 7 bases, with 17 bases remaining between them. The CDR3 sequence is CASSPVPQGGGELFF. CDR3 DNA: TGCGCCAGCAGCCCCGTACCCCAGGGTGGCGGGGAGCTGTTTTTT.

CDR3 DNA sequence: TGTGCCAGCAGTTCCCTAGGACAGGATACGCAGTATTTT. It is translated as CASSSLGQDTQYF. This chain uses TRBV6-1 with TRBJ2-3; D may be TRBD1 (6 bases). V was clipped by 5 bases and J by 6 bases, with 12 bases between them. CDR1 is MNHNS, CDR2 SASEGT, per germline. CDR3 length: 13 residues.

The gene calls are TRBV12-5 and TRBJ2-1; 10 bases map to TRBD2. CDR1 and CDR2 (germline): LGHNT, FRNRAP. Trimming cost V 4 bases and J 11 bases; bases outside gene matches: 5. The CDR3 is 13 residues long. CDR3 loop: CASGSLAGLKQFF. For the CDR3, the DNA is TGTGCTAGTGGTTCACTAGCGGGGTTGAAGCAGTTCTTC.

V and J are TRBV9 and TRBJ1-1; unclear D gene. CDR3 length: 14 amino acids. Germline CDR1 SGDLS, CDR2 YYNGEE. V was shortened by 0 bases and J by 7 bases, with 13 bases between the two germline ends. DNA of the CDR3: TGTGCCAGCAGCGTAGTTACAGTACCAAGTGAAGCTTTCTTT. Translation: CASSVVTVPSEAFF.

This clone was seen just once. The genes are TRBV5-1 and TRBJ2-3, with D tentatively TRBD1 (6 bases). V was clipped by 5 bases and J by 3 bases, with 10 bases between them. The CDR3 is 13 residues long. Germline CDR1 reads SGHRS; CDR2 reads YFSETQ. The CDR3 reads CASSTGKTDTQYF. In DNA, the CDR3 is TGCGCCAGCAGTACAGGGAAGACAGATACGCAGTATTTT.

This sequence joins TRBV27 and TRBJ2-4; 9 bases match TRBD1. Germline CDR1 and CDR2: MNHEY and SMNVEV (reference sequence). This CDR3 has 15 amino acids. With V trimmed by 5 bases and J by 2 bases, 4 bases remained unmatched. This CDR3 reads CASSRDRDSKNIQYF. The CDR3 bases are TGTGCCAGCAGTCGGGACAGGGACTCCAAAAACATTCAGTACTTC.

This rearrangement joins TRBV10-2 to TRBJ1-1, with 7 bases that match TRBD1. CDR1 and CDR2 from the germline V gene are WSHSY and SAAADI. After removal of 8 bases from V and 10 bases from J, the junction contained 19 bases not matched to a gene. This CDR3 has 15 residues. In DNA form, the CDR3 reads TGCGCCAGCGTAGGGGGCGGCCGAGCGACTGAACGAGCTTTCTTT. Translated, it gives CASVGGGRATERAFF.

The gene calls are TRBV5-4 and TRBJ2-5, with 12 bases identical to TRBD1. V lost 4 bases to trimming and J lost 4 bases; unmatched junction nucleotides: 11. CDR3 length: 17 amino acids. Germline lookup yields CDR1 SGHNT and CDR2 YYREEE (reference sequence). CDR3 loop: CASSTLPGTGGRETQYF. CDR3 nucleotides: TGTGCCAGCAGCACGCTACCGGGGACAGGGGGCCGAGAGACCCAGTACTTC.

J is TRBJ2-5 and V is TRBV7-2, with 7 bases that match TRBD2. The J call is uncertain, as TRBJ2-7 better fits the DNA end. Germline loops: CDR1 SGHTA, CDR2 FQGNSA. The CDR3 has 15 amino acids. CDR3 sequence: CASSGGGTYSYEQYF. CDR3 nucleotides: TGTGCCAGCAGCGGGGGGGGAACCTACTCCTACGAGCAGTACTTC.

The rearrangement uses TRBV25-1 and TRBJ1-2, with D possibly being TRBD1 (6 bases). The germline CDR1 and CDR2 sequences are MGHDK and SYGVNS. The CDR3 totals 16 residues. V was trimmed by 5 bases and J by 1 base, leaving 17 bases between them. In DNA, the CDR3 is TGTGCCAGCAGTCCACGAGCAGGGGCTGTTAACTATGGCTACACCTTC. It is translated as CASSPRAGAVNYGYTF.

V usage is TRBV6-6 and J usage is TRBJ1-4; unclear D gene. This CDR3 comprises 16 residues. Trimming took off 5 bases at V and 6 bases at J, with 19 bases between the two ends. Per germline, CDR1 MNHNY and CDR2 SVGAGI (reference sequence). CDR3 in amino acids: CASSAPSGMFYEKLFF. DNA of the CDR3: TGTGCCAGCAGTGCCCCCTCGGGGATGTTTTATGAAAAACTGTTTTTT.

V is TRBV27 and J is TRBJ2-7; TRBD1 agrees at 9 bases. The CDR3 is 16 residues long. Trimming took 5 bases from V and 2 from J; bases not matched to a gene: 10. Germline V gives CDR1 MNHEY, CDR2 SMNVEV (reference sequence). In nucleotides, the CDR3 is TGTGCCAGCAGTCCCTACAGGGGGCTGGGGACCTACGAGCAGTACTTC. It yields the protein CASSPYRGLGTYEQYF.

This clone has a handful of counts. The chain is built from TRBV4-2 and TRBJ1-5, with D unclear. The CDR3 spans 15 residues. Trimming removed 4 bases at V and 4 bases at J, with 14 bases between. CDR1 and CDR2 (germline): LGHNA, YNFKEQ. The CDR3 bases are TGTGCCAGCAGCCCCCAGTCGAACGGGAATCAGCCCCAGCATTTT. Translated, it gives CASSPQSNGNQPQHF.

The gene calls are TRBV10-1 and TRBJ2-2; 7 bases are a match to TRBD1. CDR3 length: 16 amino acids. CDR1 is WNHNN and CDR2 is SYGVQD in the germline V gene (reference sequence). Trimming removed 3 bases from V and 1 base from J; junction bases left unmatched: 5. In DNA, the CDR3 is TGCGCCAGCAGTGAACCGTGGACAGGGAACACCGGGGAGCTGTTTTTT. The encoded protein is CASSEPWTGNTGELFF.

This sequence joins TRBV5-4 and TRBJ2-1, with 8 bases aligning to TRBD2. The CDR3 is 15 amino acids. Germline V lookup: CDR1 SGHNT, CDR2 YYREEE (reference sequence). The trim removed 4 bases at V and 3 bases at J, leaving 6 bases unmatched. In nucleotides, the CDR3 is TGTGCCAGCAGCCCCTCGGGGACTAGCTACAATGAGCAGTTCTTC. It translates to CASSPSGTSYNEQFF.

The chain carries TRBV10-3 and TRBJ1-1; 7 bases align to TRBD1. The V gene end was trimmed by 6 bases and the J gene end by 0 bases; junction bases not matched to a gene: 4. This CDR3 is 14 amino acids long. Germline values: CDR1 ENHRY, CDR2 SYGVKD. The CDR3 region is CAISNTGVNTEAFF. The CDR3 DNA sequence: TGTGCCATCAGCAATACAGGGGTGAACACTGAAGCTTTCTTT.

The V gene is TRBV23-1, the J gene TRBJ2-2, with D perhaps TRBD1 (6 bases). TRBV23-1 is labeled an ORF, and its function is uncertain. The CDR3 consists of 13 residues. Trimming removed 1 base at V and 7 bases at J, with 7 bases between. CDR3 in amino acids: CASSQWGHGELFF. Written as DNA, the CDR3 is TGCGCCAGCAGTCAATGGGGGCACGGGGAGCTGTTTTTT.

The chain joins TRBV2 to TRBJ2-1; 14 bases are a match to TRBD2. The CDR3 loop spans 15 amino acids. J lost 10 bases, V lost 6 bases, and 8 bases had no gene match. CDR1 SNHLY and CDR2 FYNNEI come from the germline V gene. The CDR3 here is CASRLGLAGAEEQFF. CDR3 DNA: TGTGCCAGCAGGCTGGGACTAGCGGGAGCGGAGGAGCAGTTCTTC.

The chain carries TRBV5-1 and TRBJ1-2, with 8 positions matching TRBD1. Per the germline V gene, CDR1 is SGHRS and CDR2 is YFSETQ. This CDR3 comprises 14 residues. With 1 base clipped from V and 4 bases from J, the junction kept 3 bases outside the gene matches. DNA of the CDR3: TGCGCCAGCAGCTTGTATACAGGGGGCTATGGCTACACCTTC. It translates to CASSLYTGGYGYTF.

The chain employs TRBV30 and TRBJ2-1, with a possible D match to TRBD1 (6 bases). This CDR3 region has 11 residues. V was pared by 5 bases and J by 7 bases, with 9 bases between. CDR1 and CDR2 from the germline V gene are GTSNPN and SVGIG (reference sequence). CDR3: CAWLDSNEQFF. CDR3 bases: TGTGCCTGGCTGGACAGTAATGAGCAGTTCTTC.